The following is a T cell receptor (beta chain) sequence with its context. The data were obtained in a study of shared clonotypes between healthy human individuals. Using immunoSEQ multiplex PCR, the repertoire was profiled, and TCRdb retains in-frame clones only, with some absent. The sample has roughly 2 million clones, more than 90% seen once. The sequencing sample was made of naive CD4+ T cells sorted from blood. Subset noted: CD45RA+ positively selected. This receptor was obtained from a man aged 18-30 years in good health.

The CDR3 DNA reads TGTGCCAGCAGACCGGGACAGGAGAATTCACCCCTCCACTTT. Its translation is CASRPGQENSPLHF. This sequence joins TRBV5-6 and TRBJ1-6; TRBD1 aligns across 8 bases. Germline-derived CDR1 and CDR2 are SGHDT and YYEEEE. The CDR3 contains 14 residues. The trim removed 5 bases at V and 7 bases at J, leaving 5 bases unmatched.